This is a list of T cell receptor beta chains from one sample in a study of OX40 agonist ivuxolimab in advanced cancers. Only in-frame clones appear in the TCRdb table, and some are missing; sequencing was by immunoSEQ multiplex PCR. Of about 54,000 clones detected, approximately 90% appear once; the ten largest clones hold about 9.3%. The source was CD4+ or CD8+ T cells sorted from blood, collected in a trial of the OX40 agonist ivuxolimab. The receptor source for this set is an adult with an advanced solid tumor such as melanoma, head and neck, liver or kidney cancer. CDR3s include the opening cysteine and the closing phenylalanine or tryptophan. The D gene is left open where the match is weak. Not every row has a clone size; where given, it reads once, few, many or a size class.

>TRBD1|TRBV7-9|NA|15|TRBJ2-1
TGTGCCAGCAGCTTATCCACAGGGGGCTACAATGAGCAGTTCTTC
CASSLSTGGYNEQFF
>NA|TRBV7-8|NA|13|TRBJ2-7
TGTGCCAGCAGCCCTGACAGCTCCTACGAGCAGTACTTC
CASSPDSSYEQYF
>TRBD1|TRBV27|NA|14|TRBJ2-1
TGTGCCAGCCAGGGGGACGAGACCGGTAATGAGCAGTTCTTC
CASQGDETGNEQFF
>NA|TRBV19|NA|16|TRBJ2-1
TGTGCCAGTAGCCTCCCGGCGGGTGTCCCATACAATGAGCAGTTCTTC
CASSLPAGVPYNEQFF
>TRBD2|TRBV9|NA|16|TRBJ2-1
TGTGCCAGCAGCCCTTCTACCGGGAGGGCCTACAATGAGCAGTTCTTC
CASSPSTGRAYNEQFF
>NA|TRBV27|NA|15|TRBJ1-2
TGTGCCAGCAGTTTCTCTGGCCCCGCAAGCTATGGCTACACCTTC
CASSFSGPASYGYTF
>TRBD1|TRBV5-5|NA|13|TRBJ1-2
TGTGCCAGCAGCCCGCACAGGGGGCAAGGCTACACCTTC
CASSPHRGQGYTF
>NA|TRBV2|NA|16|TRBJ2-6
TGTGCCAGTTACGACGGCAGCCTTTCTGGGGCCAACGTCCTGACTTTC
CASYDGSLSGANVLTF
>TRBD2|TRBV6-5|NA|15|TRBJ2-7
TGTGCCAGCAGTCCCTTAGCGGGGTTAACCTACGAGCAGTACTTC
CASSPLAGLTYEQYF
>TRBD2|TRBV27|NA|14|TRBJ2-3
TGTGCCAGCAGCCGACTAGCGGGGACAGATACGCAGTATTTT
CASSRLAGTDTQYF
>TRBD2|TRBV7-9|NA|16|TRBJ2-1
TGTGCCAGCAGCAAAACCCCGGGAGGGGGAAGGAATGAGCAGTTCTTC
CASSKTPGGGRNEQFF
>NA|TRBV30|NA|13|TRBJ2-7
TGTGCCTGGACCGACTGGAGCTCCTACGAGCAGTACTTC
CAWTDWSSYEQYF
>NA|TRBV7-6|NA|11|TRBJ2-2
TGTGCCAGCGGGACCACCGGGGAGCTGTTTTTT
CASGTTGELFF
>NA|TRBV11-2|NA|10|TRBJ2-2
TGTGCCAGCAGCTATGACGTGCTGTTTTTT
CASSYDVLFF
>TRBD2|TRBV7-6|few|17|TRBJ2-1
TGTGCCAGCAGCTTAACGGTCGGCGGGGGGTCGTACAATGAGCAGTTCTTC
CASSLTVGGGSYNEQFF
>NA|TRBV28|once|12|TRBJ1-3
TGTGCCAGCAGCCACCCCGGAAACACCATATATTTT
CASSHPGNTIYF
>TRBD2|TRBV29-1|NA|14|TRBJ2-7
TGCAGCGTTGAAGCTAGCGGGTATTCCTACGAGCAGTACTTC
CSVEASGYSYEQYF
>NA|TRBV7-9|NA|13|TRBJ1-2
TGTGCCAGCAGCTTAGAGGCTAACTATGGCTACACCTTC
CASSLEANYGYTF
>TRBD1|TRBV5-5|NA|15|TRBJ2-7
TGTGCCAGCAGCCCGTTCGGACAGGGGGTCTACGAGCAGTACTTC
CASSPFGQGVYEQYF
>NA|TRBV5-4|NA|14|TRBJ1-3
TGTGCCAGCAGCCCGGGCTCCTCTGGAAACACCATATATTTT
CASSPGSSGNTIYF
>NA|TRBV16|NA|15|TRBJ1-5
TGTGCCAGCAGCCAATACAGGGATGGGAGGTGGCCCCAGCATTTT
CASSQYRDGRWPQHF